This TCR beta chain was sequenced during a study of blood T cell repertoires in COVID-19 (dated by TCRdb to the early 2020s). With respect to the entire study: Samples covering the acute and convalescent phases of COVID-19 were provided by collaborators in the United States, Italy and Spain. The prospective study material was composed of cDNA or gDNA derived from T cells, B-cell-depleted T cells, or PBMCs. The dataset comprised deeply sampled blood TCRbeta repertoires from subjects exposed to, actively infected with, or recovered from COVID-19. The repertoires were released in a freely available public database meant as a resource for research on the immune response to SARS-CoV-2. Samples came from the ongoing ImmuneRACE study (first 160 participants) plus 1,254 subjects from 6 global collaborators. The sample metadata nearly always contained a de-identified subject ID, COVID-19 status, age in years and sex. Where available, HLA class I and class II types were taken from metadata supplied by the sample provider and were not determined by assay-based typing.

TCRbeta CDR3 regions were amplified from genomic DNA by means of the immunoSEQ Assay, a bias-controlled multiplex PCR. The study's own analysis went as follows. The number of nucleated cells in each sample was estimated by amplification of reference gene primers within the assay. To quantify the absolute abundance of each unique TCRbeta CDR3 rearrangement, sequence reads were collapsed and filtered. For each sample, productive Simpson clonality was calculated as the square root of Simpson's diversity index over productive rearrangements. TCRdb holds this immuneACCESS table with in-frame rearrangements only. Some clones are missing; in checked studies, unresolved V genes explain under half, and the rest has no known cause. V and J calls and clone size are given by that table; D and trimming were obtained from the DNA. The sample data list about 350,000 clones, and 70% to 90% of these were observed just once. Clones ranked in the top ten supply roughly 5.3% of the sample.

Comments on this clone: Its target antigen remains unknown. The input lacks base qualities; no much larger clone sits a single base away.

Enrolling through a virtual design, the prospective study's participants ranged in age from roughly 18 to 100 years and lived across 20 to 25 United States geographic areas. Cohort assignment in the prospective study relied on participant-reported clinical history from a screening survey and a study questionnaire. For ImmuneRACE Cohort 3, a participant was defined as recovered based on two consecutive negative NP/OP PCR tests, clearance by a healthcare professional, or resolution of symptoms. In the prospective study, whole blood, serum and a nasopharyngeal or oropharyngeal swab were collected from each participant by mobile phlebotomists. Participants in the prospective study had the option to provide additional blood draws and questionnaires over an approximately two-month period. Prospective study blood samples were shipped either frozen or at room temperature before DNA extraction. Beyond this particular receptor, the publication reports: The amount of clinical and demographic metadata varied by source and participant and was provided uncurated.

The source material was PBMCs or T cells enriched from blood (not recorded which). This receptor was taken from a woman aged 25 to 45 who had recovered from COVID-19.

The base sequence is TGTGCCAGCAGCTGGTCCACCGGGACAGGGTACTATGGCTACACCTTC. Translated, this gives CASSWSTGTGYYGYTF. The rearrangement combines TRBV5-5 with TRBJ1-2; TRBD1 aligns with 9 central bases. V has 3 bases trimmed and J has 3 bases trimmed; junction bases matching no gene number 9. The CDR3 starts with the cysteine, ends with the phenylalanine, and has 16 residues. Of the read, only the CDR3 DNA is kept; its 48 bases are in frame from base 1. The germline V gene (reference sequence) sets CDR1 to SGHKS and CDR2 to YYEKEE.